The 6 T cell receptor beta chains in this list originate from one sample, sequenced in a study of blood T cell repertoires in COVID-19. Method: immunoSEQ multiplex PCR; TCRdb's copy keeps in-frame clones and lacks some. The repertoire holds roughly 130,000 clones, with 84% as singletons. The sample taken for sequencing was peripheral blood. These receptors came from a woman in her twenties or thirties who had recovered from COVID-19.

CDR3 bases: TGCGCCAGCAGCTCGGGACTAGCGGGGGGATCGAAGTACGAGCAGTACTTC. As protein: CASSSGLAGGSKYEQYF. The gene calls are TRBV5-1 and TRBJ2-7; 15 nucleotides line up with TRBD2. Germline CDR1 and CDR2: SGHRS and YFSETQ. The CDR3 covers 17 residues. J was trimmed by 4 bases and V by 3 bases; bases with no gene match: 8.

The chain has TRBV2 and TRBJ1-4, with D perhaps matching TRBD1 (6 bases). Germline CDR1 reads SNHLY; CDR2 reads FYNNEI. The CDR3 is 14 amino acids. The V and J ends lost 6 bases and 5 bases respectively, with 13 bases between them. CDR3 sequence reads: CASSEQGGNEKLFF. CDR3 DNA sequence: TGTGCCAGCAGCGAACAGGGAGGGAATGAAAAACTGTTTTTT.

The chain links TRBV30 to TRBJ2-3, with TRBD2 as a possible D gene (7 bases). Germline V gene data show CDR1 as GTSNPN and CDR2 as SVGIG (reference sequence). The CDR3 is 17 amino acids. V was trimmed by 1 base and J by 1 base, leaving 18 bases between them. CDR3 coding DNA: TGTGCCTGGAGTGGGAGGGGGGGGTACTACGGCACAGATACGCAGTATTTT. Translating it yields CAWSGRGGYYGTDTQYF.

The rearrangement links TRBV7-3 to TRBJ2-1; 9 bases agree with TRBD2. V was pared by 5 bases and J by 6 bases, with 5 bases of the junction left unmatched. Germline lookup yields CDR1 SGHTA and CDR2 FQGTGA. This CDR3 is built from 14 residues. In DNA form, the CDR3 reads TGTGCCAGCAGCACCAAAGCGGGGGGCAATGAGCAGTTCTTC. Amino acid sequence: CASSTKAGGNEQFF.

The chain links TRBV5-1 to TRBJ1-1, with D unresolved. The CDR3 contains 13 residues. Trimming took 0 bases from V and 4 from J, leaving 7 bases between them. From germline, CDR1 is SGHRS and CDR2 YFSETQ. The CDR3 nucleotides read TGCGCCAGCAGCTTGGGGAGGATCACTGAAGCTTTCTTT. Protein sequence: CASSLGRITEAFF.

The chain is built from TRBV5-4 and TRBJ1-2; the match to TRBD1 covers 9 bases. The V and J ends lost 4 bases and 5 bases, in that order; junction bases with no gene match: 6. This CDR3 contains 14 residues. CDR1 SGHNT and CDR2 YYREEE come from the germline V gene (reference sequence). The chain's CDR3 is CASSREQGAYGYTF. The CDR3 DNA is TGTGCCAGCAGCCGTGAACAGGGGGCGTATGGCTACACCTTC.